The text below deals with one T cell receptor (beta chain). The RNA, roughly 0.5 to 1 ug, was put through reverse transcription using random hexamers. The TCR beta CDR3 was amplified by immunoSEQ multiplex PCR across 54 Vbeta, 13 Jbeta. Using its own MiXCR run on the immunoSEQ multiplex PCR reads, TCRdb lists one record per CDR3 protein. The repertoire consists of about 22,000 distinct CDR3 sequences, with 90% to 95% occurring once and the leading ten covering approximately 0.25%. This entry comes from a study of CD8 T cells in Susac syndrome. V gave up 0 bases and J gave up 4 bases, with 10 bases separating them. The CDR3 length is 15 residues. Germline CDR1 and CDR2: LNHNV and YYDKDF (reference sequence).

This chain joins TRBV15 and TRBJ1-5, with no clear D. Sequencing was performed on CD8+ T cells from PBMCs. This TCR derives from a human donor in good health. CDR3 coding DNA: TGTGCCACCAGCAGAGAGTGGGGTAGGAATCAGCCCCAGCATTTT. Encoded protein: CATSREWGRNQPQHF. Full variable domain (missing parts from reference TRBV15 and TRBJ1-5): DAMVIQNPRYQVTQFGKPVTLSCSQTLNHNVMYWYQQKSSQAPKLLFHYYDKDFNNEADTPDNFQSRRPNTSFCFLDIRSPGLGDTAMYLCATSREWGRNQPQHFGDGTRLSIL.